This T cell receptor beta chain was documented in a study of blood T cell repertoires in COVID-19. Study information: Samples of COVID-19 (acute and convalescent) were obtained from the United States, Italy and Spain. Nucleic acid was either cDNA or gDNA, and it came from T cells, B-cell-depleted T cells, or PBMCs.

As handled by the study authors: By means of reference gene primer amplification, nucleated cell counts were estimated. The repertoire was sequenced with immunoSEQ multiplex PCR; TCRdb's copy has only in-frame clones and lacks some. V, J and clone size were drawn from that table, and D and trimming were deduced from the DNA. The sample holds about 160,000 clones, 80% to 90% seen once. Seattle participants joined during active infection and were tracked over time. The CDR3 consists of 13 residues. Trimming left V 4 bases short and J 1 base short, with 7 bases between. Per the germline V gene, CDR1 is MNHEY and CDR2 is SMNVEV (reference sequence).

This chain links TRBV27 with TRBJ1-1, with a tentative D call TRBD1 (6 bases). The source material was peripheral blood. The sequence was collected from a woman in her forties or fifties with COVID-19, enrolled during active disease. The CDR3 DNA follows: TGTGCCAGCAGTTCACAGGGGAACACTGAAGCTTTCTTT. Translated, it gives CASSSQGNTEAFF.